These T cell receptor beta chains were read from a single sample in a study of T cell responses to AZD1222 COVID-19 vaccine. TCRdb's copy holds only in-frame clones and misses some; the assay was immunoSEQ multiplex PCR. Among under 200,000 clones, 88% were seen once, and the ten largest hold 26%. The sequenced sample was peripheral blood, obtained 28 days after the second AZD1222 dose. These receptors were collected from an adult who received the AZD1222 COVID-19 vaccine. Each CDR3 is given with its conserved first and last residue. Size is stated for part of the rows, as once, few or many counts, or as a class when the clone is expanded.

CDR3 protein: CASSLRSSGSNEQFF
V gene: TRBV5-1
J gene: TRBJ2-1
CDR3 length: 15
clone size: once

CDR3 protein: CASGYGRYEQYF
V gene: TRBV28
J gene: TRBJ2-7
CDR3 length: 12
clone size: -

CDR3 protein: CASREDYEQYF
V gene: TRBV19
J gene: TRBJ2-7
CDR3 length: 11
clone size: -

CDR3 protein: CASRGGDEQFF
V gene: TRBV12-3/TRBV12-4
J gene: TRBJ2-1
CDR3 length: 11
clone size: -

CDR3 protein: CASSPPAGTQYQETQYF
V gene: TRBV13
J gene: TRBJ2-5
CDR3 length: 17
clone size: -

CDR3 protein: CASSRPLGDDSTDTQYF
V gene: TRBV10-1
J gene: TRBJ2-3
CDR3 length: 17
clone size: -

CDR3 protein: CASSQVGAGRGNEQFF
V gene: TRBV4-1
J gene: TRBJ2-1
CDR3 length: 16
clone size: -

CDR3 protein: CATTSSGVPEELFF
V gene: TRBV19
J gene: TRBJ2-2
CDR3 length: 14
clone size: -

CDR3 protein: CASSVAGTPKETQYF
V gene: TRBV2
J gene: TRBJ2-5
CDR3 length: 15
clone size: few

CDR3 protein: CASSQEKSRDTQYF
V gene: TRBV4-3
J gene: TRBJ2-3
CDR3 length: 14
clone size: -

CDR3 protein: CASSLGASGQETQYF
V gene: TRBV6-1
J gene: TRBJ2-5
CDR3 length: 15
clone size: -

CDR3 protein: CASSPTVYEQYF
V gene: TRBV3-1/TRBV3-2
J gene: TRBJ2-7
CDR3 length: 12
clone size: -

CDR3 protein: CASSPGQGVLTGELFF
V gene: TRBV7-8
J gene: TRBJ2-2
CDR3 length: 16
clone size: -

CDR3 protein: CASSPGASIRGGELFF
V gene: TRBV7-9
J gene: TRBJ2-2
CDR3 length: 16
clone size: -

CDR3 protein: CASSGLAGGEETQYF
V gene: TRBV27
J gene: TRBJ2-5
CDR3 length: 15
clone size: -

CDR3 protein: CASKTSGRYNEQFF
V gene: TRBV7-3
J gene: TRBJ2-1
CDR3 length: 14
clone size: few

CDR3 protein: CASSQDRPGTDTQYF
V gene: TRBV3-1/TRBV3-2
J gene: TRBJ2-3
CDR3 length: 15
clone size: -